One and the same sample provided the 19 T cell receptor beta chains below, sequenced in a study of T-cell memory formation after mild COVID-19. Each CDR3 protein is one row after TCRdb ran MiXCR on the 5' RACE reads. The sample shows about 300,000 distinct CDR3 sequences, roughly a fifth of them seen only once. Sequences were obtained from PBMCs or a T cell subset sorted from them (not recorded which). These receptor sequences come from a man younger than 35 who had mild COVID-19 (a few samples of this study predate the infection). Cell type and time point are not known.

This clonotype was detected ten times or more. V usage is TRBV29-1 and J usage is TRBJ2-2, with unresolved D. Germline V gives CDR1 SQVTM, CDR2 ANQGSEA. CDR3 length: 15 residues. V was shortened by 0 bases and J by 1 base, with 9 bases between the two germline ends. CDR3 nucleotides: TGCAGCGTTGAAGATTTCTACGGGAACACCGGGGAGCTGTTTTTT. Its protein product is CSVEDFYGNTGELFF.

V gene TRBV20-1 combines with J gene TRBJ1-5, with TRBD1 as a possible D gene (5 bases). Trimming removed 7 bases from V and 7 bases from J, with 17 bases in between. CDR1 and CDR2 from the germline V gene are DFQATT and SNEGSKA (reference sequence). The CDR3 consists of 13 residues. The DNA of the CDR3 is TGCAGTGGAAGGGGAGGGGCAGGCCAGCCCCAGCATTTT. Translated, it gives CSGRGGAGQPQHF.

V is TRBV4-1 and J is TRBJ2-3; D remains unclear. The germline V gene has CDR1 MGHRA and CDR2 YSYEKL. This CDR3 contains 15 residues. With 1 base removed from V and 2 bases from J, the gap between germline ends came to 10 bases. The CDR3 region has the DNA TGCGCCAGCAGCCAAGTGACTCTCCACACAGATACGCAGTATTTT. Translating it yields CASSQVTLHTDTQYF.

This clonotype has just a few counts. The chain has TRBV12-3 or TRBV12-4 and TRBJ2-7; perhaps D is TRBD1 or TRBD2 (6 bases each). Deletions cut 8 bases from V and 2 bases from J, with 10 bases between. CDR3 length: 12 amino acids. The CDR3 bases are TGTGCCAGCTCGGAGGGGGCCTACGAGCAGTACTTC. Its protein product is CASSEGAYEQYF.

V gene TRBV5-1 combines with J gene TRBJ1-1; weak D call: TRBD1 (5 bases). The CDR3 has 14 amino acids. The V gene lost 0 bases and the J gene lost 5 bases, with 11 bases spanning the gap. CDR1 is SGHRS and CDR2 is YFSETQ in the germline V gene. This CDR3 is CASSLGSWGTEAFF. CDR3 sequence (DNA): TGCGCCAGCAGCTTGGGGTCGTGGGGGACTGAAGCTTTCTTT. Based on the CDR3 plus reference TRBV5-1 and TRBJ1-1, the full variable domain is KAGVTQTPRYLIKTRGQQVTLSCSPISGHRSVSWYQQTPGQGLQFLFEYFSETQRNKGNFPGRFSGRQFSNSRSEMNVSTLELGDSALYLCASSLGSWGTEAFFGQGTRLTVV.

This clonotype was counted a few times. One junction end disagrees with the germline gene, perhaps due to a read error. V is TRBV11-2 and J is TRBJ2-1; D possibly corresponds to TRBD2 (7 bases). CDR1 and CDR2 from the germline V gene are SGHAT and FQNNGV. The CDR3 covers 14 residues. CDR3 protein: CASSFDGSGGSRLF. Here the CDR3 DNA reads TGTGCCAGCAGCTTTGATGGCTCGGGGGGCTCCCGACTATTC. Full variable domain (remainder filled in from reference TRBV11-2 and TRBJ2-1): EAGVAQSPRYKIIEKRQSVAFWCNPISGHATLYWYQQILGQGPKLLIQFQNNGVVDDSQLPKDRFSAERLKGVDSTLKIQPAKLEDSAVYLCASSFDGSGGSRLFGPGTRLTVL.

The chain employs TRBV7-8 and TRBJ2-1; tentative D call: TRBD2 (5 bases). Germline V lookup: CDR1 SGHVS, CDR2 FQNEAQ. The V end was cut by 3 bases, the J end by 8 bases, with 8 bases between. The CDR3 has 12 amino acids. The CDR3 spells CASSFTGDEQFF. CDR3 DNA sequence: TGTGCCAGCAGCTTCACCGGGGATGAGCAGTTCTTC.

J is TRBJ1-5 and V is TRBV7-9; D is ambiguous. Trimming shortened V by 5 bases and J by 0 bases, and 11 bases separated the two germline ends. In germline, CDR1 is SEHNR, CDR2 FQNEAQ (reference sequence). The CDR3 sequence is 15 residues long. CDR3 residues: CASSPLVNSNQPQHF. The DNA for the CDR3 is TGTGCCAGCAGCCCCCTTGTTAATAGCAATCAGCCCCAGCATTTT. Full variable domain (outside the CDR3, taken from reference TRBV7-9 and TRBJ1-5): DTGVSQNPRHKITKRGQNVTFRCDPISEHNRLYWYRQTLGQGPEFLTYFQNEAQLEKSRLLSDRFSAERPKGSFSTLEIQRTEQGDSAMYLCASSPLVNSNQPQHFGDGTRLSIL.

The V gene is TRBV29-1, the J gene TRBJ1-1; no reliable D call. CDR3 size: 11 residues. CDR1 and CDR2 (germline): SQVTM, ANQGSEA. Trimming left V 6 bases short and J 1 base short, with 6 bases between. The CDR3 DNA reads TGCAGCGTACAGACGAACACTGAAGCTTTCTTT. Amino acids: CSVQTNTEAFF.

In its sample, this clonotype was seen many times. V gene TRBV7-2 combines with J gene TRBJ2-2, with 7 bases aligning to TRBD2. The CDR3 is 16 amino acids. Germline CDR1 and CDR2: SGHTA and FQGNSA. Trimming cost V 4 bases and J 6 bases; bases outside gene matches: 11. This chain's CDR3 is CASSSGTGGPPGELFF. Written as DNA, the CDR3 is TGTGCCAGCAGCTCCGGTACGGGGGGTCCCCCCGGGGAGCTGTTTTTT.

This clonotype turned up a few times. The chain combines TRBV12-3 or TRBV12-4 with TRBJ2-1, with a tentative D call TRBD1 (6 bases). The CDR3 sequence is 15 residues long. Trimming stripped 3 bases from V and 2 bases from J, with 11 bases between. The CDR3 is CASSFRQDPYNEQFF. The CDR3 DNA is TGTGCCAGCAGTTTTAGACAGGACCCCTACAATGAGCAGTTCTTC.

V is TRBV6-2 or TRBV6-3 and J is TRBJ2-3, with D possibly being TRBD1 (6 bases). V gave up 2 bases and J gave up 7 bases, with 10 bases separating them. The CDR3 loop spans 13 amino acids. Per germline, CDR1 MNHEY and CDR2 SVGEGT. CDR3 nucleotide sequence: TGTGCCAGCAGTTACGGGACATTCTATACGCAGTATTTT. Amino acids: CASSYGTFYTQYF.

The genes are TRBV20-1 and TRBJ2-3, with 7 bases that match TRBD2. This CDR3 region has 13 residues. Germline CDR1 and CDR2: DFQATT and SNEGSKA (reference sequence). CDR3 protein: CSAPGGGADTQYF. Here the CDR3 DNA reads TGCAGCGCCCCGGGCGGGGGTGCAGATACGCAGTATTTT.

This chain connects TRBV11-2 to TRBJ2-5, with D perhaps matching TRBD1 (6 bases). The CDR3 length is 15 residues. V dropped 0 bases and J dropped 4 bases, with 12 bases sitting between them. The germline V gene encodes CDR1 SGHAT and CDR2 FQNNGV. The CDR3 bases are TGTGCCAGCAGCTTAGAAGTGGGGGCCCGAGAGACCCAGTACTTC. Translating gives CASSLEVGARETQYF. The full variable domain, with the rest looked up from reference TRBV11-2 and TRBJ2-5, is EAGVAQSPRYKIIEKRQSVAFWCNPISGHATLYWYQQILGQGPKLLIQFQNNGVVDDSQLPKDRFSAERLKGVDSTLKIQPAKLEDSAVYLCASSLEVGARETQYFGPGTRLLVL.

This clonotype was counted a few times. The chain recombines TRBV11-2 with TRBJ2-1; D is perhaps TRBD2 (5 bases). The CDR3 runs 14 residues. Trimming cost V 8 bases and J 0 bases, with 11 bases left between them. The germline V gene encodes CDR1 SGHAT and CDR2 FQNNGV. The CDR3 bases are TGTGCCAGCCAGGACTGGAGCTCCTACAATGAGCAGTTCTTC. It codes for CASQDWSSYNEQFF.

The rearrangement uses TRBV5-1 and TRBJ2-7, with 8 bases lining up with TRBD2. CDR3 length: 13 residues. V gave up 2 bases and J gave up 5 bases; unmatched junction bases: 3. In germline, CDR1 is SGHRS, CDR2 YFSETQ. CDR3 residues: CASSFGGGHEQYV. The CDR3, as DNA: TGCGCCAGCAGCTTTGGCGGGGGGCACGAGCAGTACGTC.

V is TRBV2 and J is TRBJ1-5; D remains unclear. This CDR3 is 12 amino acids long. Germline lookup yields CDR1 SNHLY and CDR2 FYNNEI. The V end lost 6 bases, the J end lost 8 bases, and 11 bases lay between the germline ends. Here the CDR3 reads CASREFSEPQHF. CDR3 sequence (DNA): TGTGCCAGCAGGGAATTCTCAGAGCCCCAGCATTTT. The whole variable domain, filled in from reference TRBV2 and TRBJ1-5, reads EPEVTQTPSHQVTQMGQEVILRCVPISNHLYFYWYRQILGQKVEFLVSFYNNEISEKSEIFDDQFSVERPDGSNFTLKIRSTKLEDSAMYFCASREFSEPQHFGDGTRLSIL.

This clonotype was observed a few times. This chain links TRBV5-1 with TRBJ2-5, with 14 bases that match TRBD2. The germline gives CDR1 SGHRS, CDR2 YFSETQ. V dropped 4 bases and J dropped 6; count of bases not matched to a gene: 5. This CDR3 region has 15 residues. CDR3 sequence (DNA): TGCGCCAGCAGCCTAGGGACTAGCGGGGGCAAGACCCAGTACTTC. Protein sequence: CASSLGTSGGKTQYF.

This chain joins TRBV6-1 and TRBJ2-1; TRBD2 is a possible D gene (6 bases). This CDR3 is 15 amino acids long. Germline loops: CDR1 MNHNS, CDR2 SASEGT. V dropped 1 base and J dropped 7 bases, with 14 bases sitting between them. The CDR3 protein is CASSEEVAAGNEQFF. DNA for the CDR3: TGTGCCAGCAGTGAAGAGGTAGCTGCGGGGAATGAGCAGTTCTTC.